This TCR beta chain came from a study of blood T cell repertoires in COVID-19. Overall study context: From T cells, B-cell-depleted T cells, or PBMCs came the material, which was cDNA or gDNA.

Per germline, CDR1 KGHSH and CDR2 LQKENI. This CDR3 has 16 residues. V lost 3 bases and J lost 0, with 12 bases in between. Clones were read by immunoSEQ multiplex PCR, and TCRdb kept only the in-frame ones, dropping some. The sample comprises 99,000 or so clones, about 90% of which are singletons, and around 2% rests with the top ten. The sequencing input was peripheral blood. The sequence was collected from a man aged 45-65 years with COVID-19, enrolled during active disease. The rearrangement links TRBV18 to TRBJ1-5; D is uncertain. The CDR3 sequence: CASSPYRDYSNQPQHF. The CDR3 DNA sequence: TGTGCCAGCTCACCGTACAGAGATTATAGCAATCAGCCCCAGCATTTT. The full variable domain, rest sourced from reference TRBV18 and TRBJ1-5, is NAGVMQNPRHLVRRRGQEARLRCSPMKGHSHVYWYRQLPEEGLKFMVYLQKENIIDESGMPKERFSAEFPKEGPSILRIQQVVRGDSAAYFCASSPYRDYSNQPQHFGDGTRLSIL.